One sample yielded the 22 T cell receptor beta chains listed below, sequenced in a study of OX40 agonist ivuxolimab in advanced cancers. Profiled with immunoSEQ multiplex PCR; TCRdb holds only in-frame clones, not every one. The data contain around 25,000 clones, around 85% of them singletons. The material was CD4+ or CD8+ T cells sorted from blood, obtained in a trial of the OX40 agonist ivuxolimab. Source of these receptors: an adult with an advanced solid tumor such as melanoma, head and neck, liver or kidney cancer.

This clone was observed once. The CDR3 loop is CASSVVGREQEKLFF. The CDR3 bases are TGTGCCAGCAGCGTAGTAGGCAGGGAACAAGAAAAACTGTTTTTT. V usage is TRBV9 and J usage is TRBJ1-4; a weak D match, TRBD1 (5 bases). Germline CDR1 SGDLS, CDR2 YYNGEE. The ends were cut back, 0 bases at V and 8 bases at J, with 14 bases in the middle. CDR3 size: 15 residues. Using reference TRBV9 and TRBJ1-4 for the parts outside the CDR3, the full variable domain is DSGVTQTPKHLITATGQRVTLRCSPRSGDLSVYWYQQSLDQGLQFLIQYYNGEERAKGNILERFSAQQFPDLHSELNLSSLELGDSALYFCASSVVGREQEKLFFGSGTQLSVL.

This sequence joins TRBV7-9 and TRBJ2-1, with a possible D match to TRBD2 (5 bases). This CDR3 has 15 amino acids. The V end was cut by 1 base, the J end by 0 bases, with 7 bases between. Germline V CDR1 and CDR2: SEHNR, FQNEAQ (reference sequence). CDR3 DNA sequence: TGTGCCAGCAGCTTAGGCGGGTACTCCTACAATGAGCAGTTCTTC. Translated, it gives CASSLGGYSYNEQFF.

This chain links TRBV11-2 with TRBJ1-3; unclear D gene. The V gene's germline CDR1 is SGHAT and CDR2 FQNNGV. V was cut by 5 bases and J by 8 bases, with 19 bases left in between. The CDR3 contains 15 residues. CDR3 nucleotides: TGTGCCAGCAGCCCGATCGAGTCTTCCCTCGACACCATATATTTT. Its protein is CASSPIESSLDTIYF.

V gene TRBV11-2 combines with J gene TRBJ2-6; TRBD2 agrees at 7 bases. The CDR3 extends over 15 amino acids. Germline assignment: CDR1 SGHAT and CDR2 FQNNGV. V lost 5 bases and J lost 0; bases outside the gene matches: 1. CDR3 in amino acids: CASSGGVSGANVLTF. In DNA, the CDR3 is TGTGCCAGCAGCGGGGGGGTCTCTGGGGCCAACGTCCTGACTTTC.

The chain recombines TRBV30 with TRBJ2-1, with a possible D match to TRBD1 (6 bases). Trimming pared 5 bases from V and 6 bases from J, leaving 8 bases between. This CDR3 has 11 amino acids. CDR1 is GTSNPN and CDR2 is SVGIG in the germline V gene (reference sequence). This CDR3 reads CAWGQSNEQFF. CDR3 nucleotides: TGTGCCTGGGGACAGAGCAATGAGCAGTTCTTC.

The chain combines TRBV30 with TRBJ1-1, with D possibly TRBD1 on 6 matching bases. The germline V gene encodes CDR1 GTSNPN and CDR2 SVGIG (reference sequence). This CDR3 is 14 amino acids long. V was cut by 0 bases and J by 11 bases, with 19 bases left in between. CDR3 residues: CAWSVGGSRYEAFF. CDR3 nucleotides: TGTGCCTGGAGTGTAGGGGGGTCTCGGTACGAGGCTTTCTTT.

The J gene is TRBJ1-5, the V gene TRBV7-9, with TRBD1 matching over 7 bases. The CDR3 runs to 15 residues. V lost 1 base and J lost 1; bases outside the gene matches: 1. The germline gives CDR1 SEHNR, CDR2 FQNEAQ (reference sequence). In DNA form, the CDR3 reads TGTGCCAGCAGCTTAGGGGGACAGAGCAATCAGCCCCAGCATTTT. Its translation: CASSLGGQSNQPQHF. The entire variable domain, with the rest obtained from reference TRBV7-9 and TRBJ1-5, is as follows: DTGVSQNPRHKITKRGQNVTFRCDPISEHNRLYWYRQTLGQGPEFLTYFQNEAQLEKSRLLSDRFSAERPKGSFSTLEIQRTEQGDSAMYLCASSLGGQSNQPQHFGDGTRLSIL.

The chain recombines TRBV6-5 with TRBJ1-1; D uncertain. V lost 9 bases and J 0 bases, leaving 11 bases between the germline ends. Germline CDR1 is MNHEY and CDR2 is SVGAGI. CDR3 length equals 13 residues. The CDR3 bases are TGTGCCAGTTTTTGGAGGGTGAACACTGAAGCTTTCTTT. Its protein product is CASFWRVNTEAFF.

V usage is TRBV7-8 and J usage is TRBJ2-3; 9 bases map to TRBD1. The CDR3 has 15 residues. After removal of 5 bases from V and 3 bases from J, the junction contained 6 bases not matched to a gene. Per germline, CDR1 SGHVS and CDR2 FQNEAQ. CDR3 in DNA: TGTGCCAGCAGCCTCAGACAGGGGGTAACAGATACGCAGTATTTT. This sequence encodes CASSLRQGVTDTQYF.

V is TRBV7-9 and J is TRBJ2-5, with 9 nucleotides matching TRBD1. Germline V gives CDR1 SEHNR, CDR2 FQNEAQ (reference sequence). V dropped 5 bases and J dropped 0; count of bases not matched to a gene: 4. There are 15 residues in the CDR3. This CDR3 is CASSARDRDQETQYF. The CDR3 DNA follows: TGTGCCAGCAGCGCCCGGGACAGGGACCAAGAGACCCAGTACTTC.

V usage is TRBV28 and J usage is TRBJ1-6; 7 bases agree with TRBD1. The ends lost 6 bases at V and 2 bases at J; junction bases unmatched: 16. Looked up from germline, CDR1 is MDHEN and CDR2 is SYDVKM. The CDR3 has 19 residues. The DNA of the CDR3 is TGTGCCAGCAGACTTCAGGGGGATGCTACATCTACCTATAATTCACCCCTCCACTTT. The encoded protein is CASRLQGDATSTYNSPLHF.

The chain uses TRBV6-5 and TRBJ1-1, with a possible D match to TRBD1 (5 bases). Germline CDR1 reads MNHEY; CDR2 reads SVGAGI. The V and J ends lost 2 bases and 6 bases respectively, with 16 bases between them. This CDR3 comprises 15 residues. The DNA of the CDR3 is TGTGCCAGCAGTTACGTCTCAGGGCGAGGAGCTGAAGCTTTCTTT. It yields the protein CASSYVSGRGAEAFF.

The rearrangement joins TRBV15 to TRBJ2-1; D not certain. The CDR3 runs 12 residues. Germline V lookup: CDR1 LNHNV, CDR2 YYDKDF (reference sequence). Trimming took off 0 bases at V and 8 bases at J, with 5 bases between the two ends. The CDR3 loop is CATSREGYEQFF. Written as DNA, the CDR3 is TGTGCCACCAGCAGAGAGGGGTATGAGCAGTTCTTC.

This chain uses TRBV27 with TRBJ2-1; D uncertain. The CDR3 length is 17 residues. The V and J ends lost 8 bases and 6 bases respectively, with 26 bases between them. Germline CDR1 MNHEY, CDR2 SMNVEV (reference sequence). CDR3 region: CASSLATYIVDSNEQFF. In DNA form, the CDR3 reads TGTGCCAGCTCCCTTGCGACCTACATAGTGGATTCCAATGAGCAGTTCTTC.

V usage is TRBV7-6 and J usage is TRBJ1-3, with unresolved D. There are 14 residues in the CDR3. Germline assignment: CDR1 SGHVS and CDR2 FNYEAQ. Trimming left V 0 bases short and J 1 base short, with 4 bases between. The CDR3 coding sequence is TGTGCCAGCAGCTTAGCGGGGTCTGGAAACACCATATATTTT. As protein: CASSLAGSGNTIYF.

The J gene is TRBJ1-3, the V gene TRBV21-1. TRBV21-1 is listed as a pseudogene. The CDR3 length is 15 residues. The CDR3 protein is CASTRSRRNGNTIYF. DNA for the CDR3: TGTGCCAGCACCAGATCAAGGCGTAATGGAAACACCATATATTTT.

This clone showed up just once. The chain carries TRBV6-6 and TRBJ1-5; D might be TRBD1 (5 bases). The CDR3 has 13 amino acids. The V end lost 1 base, the J end lost 5 bases, and 6 bases lay between the germline ends. Germline lookup yields CDR1 MNHNY and CDR2 SVGAGI (reference sequence). The CDR3, as DNA: TGTGCCAGCAGTTACTTGGGGCATCAGCCCCAGCATTTT. Its protein is CASSYLGHQPQHF.

This chain uses TRBV28 with TRBJ2-1; 7 nucleotides line up with TRBD1. Losses at the gene ends were 7 bases for V and 2 bases for J; bases not matched to a gene: 8. Looked up from germline, CDR1 is MDHEN and CDR2 is SYDVKM. The CDR3 runs 15 residues. The CDR3 region has the DNA TGTGCCAGCACCTCTGACAGGGAAGCCTACAATGAGCAGTTCTTC. Residues: CASTSDREAYNEQFF.

CDR3 in amino acids: CASSYSGDIRAFF. The CDR3 DNA reads as TGTGCCAGCAGTTATTCAGGCGACATCCGGGCTTTCTTT. This sequence joins TRBV27 and TRBJ1-1, with no clear D. V was shortened by 4 bases and J by 11 bases, with 17 bases between the two germline ends. Germline CDR1 reads MNHEY; CDR2 reads SMNVEV (reference sequence). This CDR3 has 13 amino acids.

This chain connects TRBV7-9 to TRBJ2-1; 7 nucleotides agree with TRBD2. Unmatched junction bases numbered 9, after V lost 4 bases and J lost 6 bases. The CDR3 sequence is 15 residues long. Germline-derived CDR1 and CDR2 are SEHNR and FQNEAQ (reference sequence). CDR3 protein: CASSSRLAGSNEQFF. CDR3 sequence (DNA): TGTGCCAGCAGCTCGAGACTAGCTGGGTCCAATGAGCAGTTCTTC.

This clone was seen a few times. Other DNA sequences from this sample encode an identical CDR3 as well. The chain is built from TRBV7-9 and TRBJ2-5; D gene unclear. Germline V gene lookup returns CDR1 SEHNR and CDR2 FQNEAQ (reference sequence). V lost 1 base and J 2 bases, leaving 8 bases between the germline ends. The CDR3 loop spans 14 amino acids. CDR3 DNA sequence: TGTGCCAGCAGCTTAGTGGGTCAGCAAGAGACCCAGTACTTC. Translating it yields CASSLVGQQETQYF. Full variable domain (outside the CDR3, taken from reference TRBV7-9 and TRBJ2-5): DTGVSQNPRHKITKRGQNVTFRCDPISEHNRLYWYRQTLGQGPEFLTYFQNEAQLEKSRLLSDRFSAERPKGSFSTLEIQRTEQGDSAMYLCASSLVGQQETQYFGPGTRLLVL.

The V gene is TRBV18, the J gene TRBJ2-4; D is perhaps TRBD1 (5 bases). The germline V and J ends were trimmed by 0 bases and 5 bases, with 14 bases remaining between them. Germline CDR1 is KGHSH and CDR2 is LQKENI. CDR3 size: 16 residues. In nucleotides, the CDR3 is TGTGCCAGCTCACCACCGTCAGGGATAGAGGAAAACATTCAGTACTTC. It translates to CASSPPSGIEENIQYF.